This T cell receptor beta chain comes out of a study of OX40 agonist ivuxolimab in advanced cancers. Study background: Ivuxolimab, an antibody acting as an agonist of OX40 (CD134), was used to treat patients. Regarding the study as a whole: Which antigen the expanded peripheral T cells recognized is unknown.

Germline V gene lookup returns CDR1 SQVTM and CDR2 ANQGSEA. The J segment lost 4 bases and the V segment lost 6 bases, leaving 5 bases of the junction unmatched. The CDR3 extends over 12 amino acids. For this clone: What it recognizes is unknown.

Method: immunoSEQ multiplex PCR; TCRdb's copy keeps in-frame clones and lacks some. This sample has tens of thousands of clones; around nine tenths occur once, and the top ten carry 2% to 2.5%. The material sequenced was CD4+ or CD8+ T cells sorted from blood, taken in a trial of the OX40 agonist ivuxolimab. The receptor's source is an adult with an advanced solid tumor such as melanoma, head and neck, liver or kidney cancer. The V call is TRBV29-1, the J call TRBJ1-1; TRBD1 matches at 7 bases. As DNA, the CDR3 is TGCAGCGTATACTACAGGGGCACTGAAGCTTTCTTT. Amino acid sequence: CSVYYRGTEAFF.